A single sample is the source of the 9 T cell receptor beta chains below, sequenced in a study of breast tumors, draining lymph nodes, adjacent tissues. TCRdb itself ran the multiplex PCR reads through MiXCR, one entry per CDR3 protein. The sample contains some 19,000 distinct CDR3 sequences, approximately 48% of which appear only once. Sequencing used breast tumor tissue. All receptors come from a female donor with breast cancer. Some clones in this sample may be carry-over from other donors' samples.

The V and J genes are TRBV7-9 and TRBJ2-3; 9 bases agree with TRBD2. The CDR3 has 15 residues. The V and J ends lost 4 bases and 3 bases, in that order; junction bases with no gene match: 5. Looked up from germline, CDR1 is SEHNR and CDR2 is FQNEAQ (reference sequence). In nucleotides, the CDR3 is TGTGCCAGCAGCTACGGGACTAGCTATACAGATACGCAGTATTTT. Encoded protein: CASSYGTSYTDTQYF.

Points on this clonotype: Possible read error: a much larger clone is one base away. The final CDR3 position lacks the conserved phenylalanine or tryptophan, pointing to a likely read error. It is unclear where the CDR3 begins or ends on the DNA, so no DNA is shown, and the CDR3 is as TCRdb lists it. The chain combines TRBV20-1 with TRBJ2-5. 11 amino acids form the CDR3, both terminal residues included. Per germline, CDR1 DFQATT and CDR2 SNEGSKA (reference sequence). This CDR3 reads CSAEHRETQSS.

This clonotype was recorded at least ten times. This chain connects TRBV18 to TRBJ2-1; 10 positions agree with TRBD2. Germline loops: CDR1 KGHSH, CDR2 LQKENI. The CDR3 is 15 amino acids. V dropped 6 bases and J dropped 4; count of bases not matched to a gene: 6. In DNA, the CDR3 is TGTGCCAGCTCCCTGACTAGCGGGCCTTACAATGAGCAGTTCTTC. Protein: CASSLTSGPYNEQFF.

This clonotype was recorded many times. The chain recombines TRBV5-1 with TRBJ2-2, with D possibly being TRBD1 or TRBD2 (5 bases each). Trimming removed 4 bases from V and 0 bases from J, with 7 bases in between. This CDR3 has 14 residues. Per germline, CDR1 SGHRS and CDR2 YFSETQ. The CDR3 sequence: CASSGTTNTGELFF. The CDR3 bases are TGCGCCAGCAGCGGGACCACGAACACCGGGGAGCTGTTTTTT.

The V gene is TRBV7-2, the J gene TRBJ2-3, with 10 bases identical to TRBD2. Trimming at V came to 3 bases and at J to 1 base, leaving 4 bases not matched to a gene. This CDR3 region has 16 residues. CDR1 and CDR2 (germline): SGHTA, FQGNSA. CDR3 DNA sequence: TGTGCCAGCAGCTTGTTCCTAGCGGGAGGCACAGATACGCAGTATTTT. Translating it yields CASSLFLAGGTDTQYF.

In its sample, this clonotype ranks as medium-sized. The V call is TRBV20-1, the J call TRBJ1-6; 9 bases fit TRBD1. This CDR3 spans 15 amino acids. V lost 5 bases and J lost 2; bases outside the gene matches: 4. The germline V gene has CDR1 DFQATT and CDR2 SNEGSKA (reference sequence). Written as DNA, the CDR3 is TGCAGTGCTCCTACAGGGGGCACCTATAATTCACCCCTCCACTTT. Amino acids: CSAPTGGTYNSPLHF.

This clonotype has only a few counts. The chain uses TRBV19 and TRBJ1-1, with TRBD1 matching 8 bases. The CDR3 has 17 residues. Germline loops: CDR1 LNHDA, CDR2 SQIVND (reference sequence). V trimming: 3 bases; J trimming: 0 bases; junction bases outside the gene matches: 9. CDR3 coding DNA: TGTGCCAGTAGTATCGGGACAGGCAAGGCGATGAACACTGAAGCTTTCTTT. Translating it yields CASSIGTGKAMNTEAFF.

The chain employs TRBV7-2 and TRBJ2-1; TRBD1 matches at 10 bases. The CDR3 has 16 residues. Unmatched junction bases numbered 12, after V lost 5 bases and J lost 8 bases. Germline V CDR1 and CDR2: SGHTA, FQGNSA. CDR3 coding DNA: TGTGCCAGCAGCCAAACCGGGACAGGGGCGGGCGATGAGCAGTTCTTC. Its protein is CASSQTGTGAGDEQFF.

This clonotype was observed at least ten times. The chain joins TRBV6-4 to TRBJ2-5; tentatively, D is TRBD1 or TRBD2 (6 bases each). V lost 8 bases to trimming and J lost 2 bases, with 18 bases between them. CDR3 length: 15 residues. Germline V gene lookup returns CDR1 MRHNA and CDR2 SNTAGT. The CDR3 reads CASGGQEVPQETQYF. CDR3 sequence (DNA): TGTGCCAGCGGGGGGCAAGAAGTACCGCAAGAGACCCAGTACTTC.